This T cell receptor beta chain was obtained from a study of T cells after yellow fever vaccination. Study-level information: In the case of low-cell-number fractions, SMART-Seq v4 Ultra Low Input was used for preparation.

This CDR3 contains 14 residues. Germline lookup yields CDR1 SGHTA and CDR2 FQGNSA. Unmatched junction bases numbered 10, after V lost 4 bases and J lost 13 bases. MiXCR, run by TCRdb on the 5' RACE reads, gives a single entry per CDR3 protein. Of 200,000 to 300,000 distinct CDR3 sequences listed, over 6.5% are singletons. This clonotype was detected only a few times. V gene TRBV7-2 combines with J gene TRBJ1-6, with 7 bases aligning to TRBD1. The sequencing here drew on CD4+ T cells sorted from PBMCs, taken on the day of the yellow fever booster vaccination. The receptor comes from a man aged 25 to 40 who received the YFV17D yellow fever vaccine. CDR3 sequence (DNA): TGTGCCAGCAGCTCACAGGGGTTCAGTGGTCCCCTCCACTTT. As protein: CASSSQGFSGPLHF.